This T cell receptor (beta chain) was retrieved from a study of cytomegalovirus exposure and HLA in healthy donors. Amplification used 60 Vbeta primers and 13 Jbeta primers. The assay was immunoSEQ multiplex PCR, and TCRdb's table has in-frame clones only and misses some. Of around 200,000 clones listed, about four fifths are singletons. These donors counted as nominally healthy when sampled, but unrecorded immune exposures were likely. This clone showed up just a few times. The CDR3 totals 15 residues. V dropped 1 base and J dropped 6; count of bases not matched to a gene: 5. Germline lookup yields CDR1 SGHRS and CDR2 YFSETQ.

The sample comprised PBMCs. The chain joins TRBV5-1 to TRBJ2-1; 9 positions match TRBD2. The clonotype was recovered from a male donor in good health and CMV-seronegative. The CDR3 reads CASSLSGGSSNEQFF. The CDR3, as DNA: TGCGCCAGCAGCTTGAGCGGGGGGTCTAGCAATGAGCAGTTCTTC.